The clone carrying this T cell receptor beta chain was detected ten times or more. This entry belongs to a study of identical twins. TCRdb used MiXCR to reprocess the 5' RACE reads, holding one entry per CDR3 protein. The sample consists of roughly 770,000 distinct CDR3 sequences, 15% to 20% of them appearing once. These data are also associated with another study on T cells expressing NK-cell markers. That investigation notes: Of the CD8+ T cell pool in over 5 donors, roughly 1.0-7.5% was accounted for by dominant NKG2C+ clonotypes. A handful of donors showed these clonotypes also leading the CD3+CD56-NKG2C+ fraction.

The receptor was derived from a woman aged 18 to 35 in good health. Sequenced input: PBMCs.

In DNA form, the CDR3 reads TGTGCCAGCAGTACCACCGGGCAGGCCTACGAGCAGTACTTC. Its protein is CASSTTGQAYEQYF. J is TRBJ2-7 and V is TRBV6-1; D is undetermined. Germline V gives CDR1 MNHNS, CDR2 SASEGT. There are 14 residues in the CDR3. Trimming took 5 bases from V and 2 from J, leaving 13 bases between them.